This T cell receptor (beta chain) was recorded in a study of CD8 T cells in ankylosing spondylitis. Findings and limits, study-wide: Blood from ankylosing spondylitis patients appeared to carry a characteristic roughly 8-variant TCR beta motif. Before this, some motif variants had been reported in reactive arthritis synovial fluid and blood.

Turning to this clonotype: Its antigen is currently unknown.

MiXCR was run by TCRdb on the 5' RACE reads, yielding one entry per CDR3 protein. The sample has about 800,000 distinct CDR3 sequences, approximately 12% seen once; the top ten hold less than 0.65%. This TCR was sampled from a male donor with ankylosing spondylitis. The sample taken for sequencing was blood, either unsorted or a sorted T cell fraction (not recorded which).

In DNA form, the CDR3 reads TGTGCCAGCAGCTTGGCTCCGTACCAAGAGACCCAGTACTTC. It codes for CASSLAPYQETQYF. The V call is TRBV5-5, the J call TRBJ2-5; no definite D call. The V gene lost 0 bases and the J gene lost 0 bases, with 6 bases spanning the gap. The CDR3 totals 14 residues. Germline V lookup: CDR1 SGHKS, CDR2 YYEKEE (reference sequence).